The 24 T cell receptor beta chains listed next were all sequenced from one sample in a study of blood T cells in healthy people across ages. Primed by a sample-barcoded 5' primer and a J-beta primer mix, a second PCR proceeded for 7 to 11 cycles. TCRdb reanalysed the 5' RACE reads using MiXCR and keeps one entry per CDR3 protein. The data show nearly 1 million distinct CDR3 sequences, with roughly 47% seen just once and about a fifth held by the top ten. Source material: blood. These receptors all come from a woman aged 60-75 years in good health.

For this clonotype: Likely a read error: the CDR3 ends without its conserved phenylalanine or tryptophan. The chain employs TRBV4-1 and TRBJ2-5; 7 bases are shared with TRBD2. This CDR3 region has 14 residues. The germline V gene has CDR1 MGHRA and CDR2 YSYEKL. CDR3 sequence (DNA): TGCACCAGCAGCCAAGATCAACTCCGGGAGGTCCAGTACTTA. It yields the protein CTSSQDQLREVQYL.

V is TRBV12-3 or TRBV12-4 and J is TRBJ2-3; TRBD2 matches 8 bases. V was clipped by 7 bases and J by 2 bases; unmatched bases: 11. The CDR3 is 16 amino acids. Here the CDR3 DNA reads TGTGCCAGCACCCTACCAACTAGCGGCTACACAGATACGCAGTATTTT. This gives the protein CASTLPTSGYTDTQYF.

The chain carries TRBV20-1 and TRBJ1-5, with D maybe TRBD1 (6 bases). The CDR3 has 14 residues. Trimming stripped 2 bases from V and 10 bases from J, with 18 bases between. Looked up from germline, CDR1 is DFQATT and CDR2 is SNEGSKA (reference sequence). CDR3 sequence reads: CSARQGTRNIPQHF. In DNA, the CDR3 is TGCAGTGCTAGACAGGGGACACGCAATATCCCCCAGCATTTT.

The rearrangement joins TRBV15 to TRBJ2-1; D ambiguous. CDR3 length equals 13 residues. CDR1 is LNHNV and CDR2 is YYDKDF in the germline V gene (reference sequence). Trimming stripped 0 bases from V and 7 bases from J, with 7 bases between. CDR3 in amino acids: CATSRDNGNEQFF. In nucleotides, the CDR3 is TGTGCCACCAGCAGAGATAACGGGAATGAGCAGTTCTTC.

The chain employs TRBV18 and TRBJ2-7; 9 bases align to TRBD1. V lost 3 bases to trimming and J lost 0 bases; unmatched junction nucleotides: 9. Germline lookup yields CDR1 KGHSH and CDR2 LQKENI. CDR3 length equals 17 residues. The CDR3 reads CASSPKTGGSSSYEQYF. CDR3 nucleotide sequence: TGTGCCAGCTCACCCAAAACAGGGGGCTCGAGCTCCTACGAGCAGTACTTC.

This clonotype came up a few times. The V gene is TRBV6-6, the J gene TRBJ2-5; D unclear. The CDR3 covers 14 residues. Germline CDR1 MNHNY, CDR2 SVGAGI (reference sequence). V was clipped by 3 bases and J by 1 base, with 9 bases between them. CDR3: CASSYISAQETQYF. In nucleotides, the CDR3 is TGTGCCAGCAGTTATATAAGCGCCCAAGAGACCCAGTACTTC.

This sequence joins TRBV5-4 and TRBJ2-3; D possibly corresponds to TRBD2 (6 bases). Germline CDR1 reads SGHNT; CDR2 reads YYREEE (reference sequence). CDR3 length equals 15 residues. Trimming shortened V by 5 bases and J by 1 base, and 14 bases separated the two germline ends. CDR3 sequence: CASRMRDSRTDTQYF. Here the CDR3 DNA reads TGTGCCAGCAGAATGAGGGACTCACGCACAGATACGCAGTATTTT. The entire variable domain, with the rest obtained from reference TRBV5-4 and TRBJ2-3, is as follows: ETGVTQSPTHLIKTRGQQVTLRCSSQSGHNTVSWYQQALGQGPQFIFQYYREEENGRGNFPPRFSGLQFPNYSSELNVNALELDDSALYLCASRMRDSRTDTQYFGPGTRLTVL.

The rearrangement links TRBV19 to TRBJ2-3; D assignment may be TRBD1 or TRBD2 (5 bases each). The CDR3 covers 16 residues. CDR1 is LNHDA and CDR2 is SQIVND in the germline V gene (reference sequence). V lost 1 base and J 2 bases, leaving 13 bases between the germline ends. CDR3 bases: TGTGCCAGTAGTATAGGGGTAGGGACGGTCACAGATACGCAGTATTTT. It yields the protein CASSIGVGTVTDTQYF.

About this clonotype: A read error may produce the germline difference seen at one junction end. This chain links TRBV2 with TRBJ2-4, with D possibly TRBD2 on 6 matching bases. This CDR3 region has 13 residues. Germline-derived CDR1 and CDR2 are SNHLY and FYNNEI. The CDR3 bases are TGTGCCAGCAACAAACTAGCCAGAAACATTCAGTACTTC. Translating it yields CASNKLARNIQYF.

This chain joins TRBV27 and TRBJ2-1; D remains ambiguous. CDR3 length equals 13 residues. V lost 2 bases and J lost 8, with 10 bases in between. CDR1 and CDR2 from the germline V gene are MNHEY and SMNVEV (reference sequence). This CDR3 reads CASSLDEKHEQFF. In DNA form, the CDR3 reads TGTGCCAGCAGTTTAGACGAGAAGCATGAGCAGTTCTTC.

The V and J genes are TRBV4-1 and TRBJ2-7, with TRBD1 matching 9 bases. V lost 0 bases and J lost 4; bases outside the gene matches: 4. Germline loops: CDR1 MGHRA, CDR2 YSYEKL. There are 15 residues in the CDR3. The CDR3 spells CASSQDQGQGYEQYF. The CDR3, as DNA: TGCGCCAGCAGCCAAGATCAGGGACAGGGTTACGAGCAGTACTTC.

The chain links TRBV7-2 to TRBJ2-7; 7 bases map to TRBD2. CDR1 is SGHTA, CDR2 FQGNSA, per germline. V shed 4 bases and J 2 bases; nucleotides not matched to a gene: 5. The CDR3 loop spans 14 amino acids. CDR3 amino acids: CASSSGTTPYEQYF. CDR3 DNA: TGTGCCAGCAGCTCCGGGACTACCCCCTACGAGCAGTACTTC.

The table lists this clonotype with many counts. The chain couples TRBV5-1 to TRBJ2-6; the D gene is possibly TRBD2 (5 bases). V was clipped by 6 bases and J by 5 bases, with 12 bases between them. There are 14 residues in the CDR3. Germline CDR1 reads SGHRS; CDR2 reads YFSETQ. The CDR3 coding sequence is TGCGCCAGCAACCCGGACTTGTGGGCCAACGTCCTGACTTTC. Protein product: CASNPDLWANVLTF.

This rearrangement joins TRBV5-1 to TRBJ2-5, with D perhaps TRBD1 (6 bases). Trimming pared 3 bases from V and 0 bases from J, leaving 9 bases between. Per the germline V gene, CDR1 is SGHRS and CDR2 is YFSETQ. The CDR3 has 14 amino acids. The CDR3 nucleotides read TGCGCCAGCAGCTCCGGGACAAACCAAGAGACCCAGTACTTC. Its protein is CASSSGTNQETQYF.

The chain uses TRBV28 and TRBJ2-5, with D unresolved. The DNA matches TRBJ2-7 better at its end, which makes the J call doubtful. This CDR3 has 13 amino acids. Germline-derived CDR1 and CDR2 are MDHEN and SYDVKM. DNA for the CDR3: TGTGCCAGCAGAGAGGCGCTGGTCTACGAGCAGTACTTC. It translates to CASREALVYEQYF.

This clonotype was picked up a small number of times. This chain's CDR3 is CAIGLQSEQYF. DNA of the CDR3: TGTGCCATCGGGCTACAGAGCGAGCAGTACTTC. The rearrangement joins TRBV10-3 to TRBJ2-7; D remains ambiguous. Germline-derived CDR1 and CDR2 are ENHRY and SYGVKD. CDR3 length equals 11 residues. V was pared by 8 bases and J by 6 bases, with 11 bases between.

This clonotype was seen more than once but under ten times. CDR3 loop: CASSFGAALRKNEKLFF. DNA for the CDR3: TGTGCCAGCAGCTTCGGTGCGGCCCTTCGGAAGAATGAAAAACTGTTTTTT. The genes are TRBV7-2 and TRBJ1-4; no clear D. This CDR3 region has 17 residues. From germline, CDR1 is SGHTA and CDR2 FQGNSA. V was shortened by 3 bases and J by 5 bases, with 19 bases between the two germline ends.

This clonotype was picked up a small number of times. The J gene is TRBJ2-4, the V gene TRBV28; 12 bases are a match to TRBD2. The DNA end lines up better with TRBJ2-7; the J call may be wrong. This CDR3 contains 17 residues. Germline V CDR1 and CDR2: MDHEN, SYDVKM. CDR3 sequence: CASSLGGRLAGDYEQYF. The CDR3 DNA reads TGTGCCAGCAGTTTAGGGGGGAGACTAGCGGGAGACTACGAGCAGTACTTC.

This clonotype was seen more than once but under ten times. The CDR3 reads CASSEINYGYTF. The DNA of the CDR3 is TGTGCCAGCAGTGAAATCAACTATGGCTACACCTTC. The chain carries TRBV6-1 and TRBJ1-2, with D unclear. The V end lost 2 bases, the J end lost 2 bases, and 3 bases lay between the germline ends. Looked up from germline, CDR1 is MNHNS and CDR2 is SASEGT. The CDR3 is 12 residues long.

This clonotype appeared a few times. V and J are TRBV11-2 and TRBJ1-1; D ambiguous. V gave up 3 bases and J gave up 3 bases, with 5 bases separating them. The CDR3 consists of 12 residues. Per germline, CDR1 SGHAT and CDR2 FQNNGV. DNA for the CDR3: TGTGCCAGCAGCTTTCTAGACACTGAAGCTTTCTTT. As protein: CASSFLDTEAFF.

The CDR3 DNA reads TGTGCCAGCAGTATAGACTCCGACGGGCAGTACTTC. This sequence encodes CASSIDSDGQYF. This chain links TRBV12-3 or TRBV12-4 with TRBJ2-7; D remains ambiguous. The CDR3 is 12 amino acids. The V and J ends lost 5 bases and 9 bases respectively, with 14 bases between them.

The chain links TRBV20-1 to TRBJ1-6; D gene uncertain. This CDR3 comprises 13 residues. The V end was cut by 3 bases, the J end by 6 bases, with 9 bases between. CDR1 and CDR2 (germline): DFQATT, SNEGSKA (reference sequence). Here the CDR3 reads CSARPYSNSPLHF. The DNA for the CDR3 is TGCAGTGCTAGGCCTTACAGTAATTCACCCCTCCACTTT.

This chain links TRBV18 with TRBJ2-1, with D perhaps TRBD2 (5 bases). Deletions cut 3 bases from V and 4 bases from J, with 10 bases between. The CDR3 extends over 14 amino acids. The germline gives CDR1 KGHSH, CDR2 LQKENI. The CDR3 is CASSPGVGYNEQFF. The DNA of the CDR3 is TGTGCCAGCTCACCGGGAGTCGGTTACAATGAGCAGTTCTTC. Together with reference TRBV18 and TRBJ2-1, the CDR3 gives the full variable domain: NAGVMQNPRHLVRRRGQEARLRCSPMKGHSHVYWYRQLPEEGLKFMVYLQKENIIDESGMPKERFSAEFPKEGPSILRIQQVVRGDSAAYFCASSPGVGYNEQFFGPGTRLTVL.

The chain is built from TRBV12-3 or TRBV12-4 and TRBJ2-3; no firm D call. Trimming removed 0 bases from V and 3 bases from J, with 13 bases in between. The CDR3 runs 16 residues. The CDR3, as DNA: TGTGCCAGCAGTTTAGCGGGCAGAGTGCTAACAGATACGCAGTATTTT. Translating it yields CASSLAGRVLTDTQYF.